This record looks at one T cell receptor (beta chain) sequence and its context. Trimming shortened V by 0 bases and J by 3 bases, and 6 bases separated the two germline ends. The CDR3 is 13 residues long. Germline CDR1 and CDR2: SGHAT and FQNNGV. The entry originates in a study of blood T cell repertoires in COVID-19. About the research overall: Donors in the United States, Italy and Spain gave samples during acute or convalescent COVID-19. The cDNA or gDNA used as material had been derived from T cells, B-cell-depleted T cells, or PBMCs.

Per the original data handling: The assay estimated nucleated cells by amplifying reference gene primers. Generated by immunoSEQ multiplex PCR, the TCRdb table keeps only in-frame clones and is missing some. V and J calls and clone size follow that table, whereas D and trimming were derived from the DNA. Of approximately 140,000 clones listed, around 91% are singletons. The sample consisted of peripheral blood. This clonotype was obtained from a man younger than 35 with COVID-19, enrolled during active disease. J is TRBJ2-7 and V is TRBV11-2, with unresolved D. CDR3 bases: TGTGCCAGCAGCTTAGACAACTTCTACGAGCAGTACTTC. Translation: CASSLDNFYEQYF.